One and the same sample provided the 20 T cell receptor beta chains below, sequenced in a study of human T cells and chemical hapten exposure. Described time point: pre-sensitization, week 0. Documented treatment: therapeutic diphenylcyclopropenone sensitization with weekly scalp DPC. The total RNA was obtained from whole blood that was not fractionated. TCRdb re-analysed the RACE reads in MiXCR, keeping a single row per CDR3 protein. The sample shows over 50,000 distinct CDR3 sequences, more than 9% of them seen only once. The material sequenced was whole blood, taken in connection with sensitization to the hapten diphenylcyclopropenone (DPC). All receptors come from a woman in her 30s with alopecia areata. Some clones in this sample may be carry-over from other donors' samples.

This clonotype was recorded at least ten times. The chain combines TRBV27 with TRBJ2-4, with 9 nucleotides matching TRBD1. V dropped 2 bases and J dropped 9; count of bases not matched to a gene: 8. CDR1 is MNHEY, CDR2 SMNVEV, per germline (reference sequence). This CDR3 is 15 amino acids long. CDR3 sequence: CASSLTGGLGGIQYF. CDR3 DNA: TGTGCCAGCAGTTTAACAGGGGGCCTGGGGGGCATTCAGTACTTC.

This clonotype was observed at least ten times. The CDR3 spells CAISGLSMNTEAFF. The CDR3 region has the DNA TGTGCCATCAGTGGCCTAAGCATGAACACTGAAGCTTTCTTT. The genes are TRBV10-3 and TRBJ1-1; no clear D gene. Per germline, CDR1 ENHRY and CDR2 SYGVKD. Deletions cut 4 bases from V and 0 bases from J, with 9 bases between. The CDR3 is made up of 14 amino acids.

This clonotype has at least ten counts. The rearrangement links TRBV11-2 to TRBJ2-3; no definite D call. Per germline, CDR1 SGHAT and CDR2 FQNNGV. The V gene lost 5 bases and the J gene lost 6 bases, with 6 bases spanning the gap. The CDR3 loop spans 11 amino acids. DNA of the CDR3: TGTGCCAGCAGCCCCATTGATACGCAGTATTTT. Its protein is CASSPIDTQYF.

The J gene is TRBJ2-7, the V gene TRBV9, with a tentative D call TRBD2 (5 bases). Per germline, CDR1 SGDLS and CDR2 YYNGEE. Trimming took 0 bases from V and 3 from J, leaving 13 bases between them. The CDR3 length is 15 residues. CDR3 bases: TGTGCCAGCAGCGTAGGCCCAGCGGAAAACTACGAGCAGTACTTC. It specifies CASSVGPAENYEQYF.

This clonotype has more than one count but fewer than ten. The genes are TRBV24-1 and TRBJ2-1; D unresolved. The CDR3 has 13 residues. V lost 4 bases to trimming and J lost 4 bases, with 7 bases between them. Looked up from germline, CDR1 is KGHDR and CDR2 is SFDVKD. As DNA, the CDR3 is TGTGCCACCAGTGACCCAAATTACAATGAGCAGTTCTTC. This codes for CATSDPNYNEQFF.

This clonotype occurred a few times. The J gene is TRBJ2-3, the V gene TRBV7-9; no firm D call. Trimming took 4 bases from V and 1 from J, leaving 12 bases between them. The germline V gene has CDR1 SEHNR and CDR2 FQNEAQ (reference sequence). The CDR3 runs to 15 residues. The CDR3 loop reads CASSYDTIGTDTQYF. The CDR3 coding sequence is TGTGCCAGCAGCTATGACACGATTGGCACAGATACGCAGTATTTT.

The V and J genes are TRBV7-2 and TRBJ2-5, with D possibly being TRBD2 (5 bases). Germline V lookup: CDR1 SGHTA, CDR2 FQGNSA. The CDR3 sequence is 14 residues long. V lost 4 bases and J lost 1, with 10 bases in between. This CDR3 is CASSSTRLQETQYF. In DNA form, the CDR3 reads TGTGCCAGCAGCTCAACTAGACTCCAAGAGACCCAGTACTTC.

Many counts were recorded for this clonotype. J is TRBJ2-1 and V is TRBV2, with 8 positions matching TRBD1. The J segment lost 8 bases and the V segment lost 3 bases, leaving 6 bases of the junction unmatched. CDR1 is SNHLY, CDR2 FYNNEI, per germline. CDR3 length equals 14 residues. This CDR3 reads CASSDQGAWDEQFF. The CDR3, as DNA: TGTGCCAGCAGTGATCAGGGGGCATGGGATGAGCAGTTCTTC.

This clonotype was observed a few times. The genes are TRBV4-1 and TRBJ2-3, with 7 bases identical to TRBD1. In germline, CDR1 is MGHRA, CDR2 YSYEKL. The CDR3 sequence is 15 residues long. V shed 0 bases, J shed 3 bases, and the junction held 3 bases outside the gene matches. As DNA, the CDR3 is TGCGCCAGCAGCCAAGAAGGCAGGGGGACAGATACGCAGTATTTT. Residues: CASSQEGRGTDTQYF.

This clonotype turned up a few times. The genes are TRBV7-3 and TRBJ2-3; 8 positions match TRBD1. CDR3 length: 15 residues. In germline, CDR1 is SGHTA, CDR2 FQGTGA. The V and J ends lost 5 bases and 0 bases, in that order; junction bases with no gene match: 4. CDR3 nucleotide sequence: TGTGCCAGCAGCCTAGGACAGGGCAGCACAGATACGCAGTATTTT. This sequence encodes CASSLGQGSTDTQYF.

This clonotype was observed a handful of times. The V gene is TRBV20-1, the J gene TRBJ1-1; a possible D gene is TRBD1 (5 bases). The CDR3 is 17 residues long. V lost 0 bases, J lost 0 bases, and 17 bases lay in between. The germline V gene has CDR1 DFQATT and CDR2 SNEGSKA (reference sequence). The CDR3, as DNA: TGCAGTGCTAGAGATCAGGGCGACGCGAGGATGAACACTGAAGCTTTCTTT. This codes for CSARDQGDARMNTEAFF.

The chain uses TRBV7-2 and TRBJ1-4; unclear D gene. CDR1 and CDR2 (germline): SGHTA, FQGNSA. V dropped 1 base and J dropped 5 bases, with 11 bases sitting between them. The CDR3 runs 15 residues. The CDR3, as DNA: TGTGCCAGCAGCTTAGACCAGTCGGGGAATGAAAAACTGTTTTTT. Amino acids: CASSLDQSGNEKLFF.

This clonotype appeared a few times. This chain connects TRBV6-2 or TRBV6-3 to TRBJ2-2; 11 positions agree with TRBD2. V trimming: 6 bases; J trimming: 1 base; junction bases outside the gene matches: 4. Germline V CDR1 and CDR2: MNHEY, SVGEGT. This CDR3 comprises 16 residues. CDR3 amino acids: CASRATSGGNTGELFF. The CDR3 DNA is TGTGCCAGCAGAGCCACTAGCGGGGGGAACACCGGGGAGCTGTTTTTT.

The CDR3 coding sequence is TGTGCCATCAGTGAAGGTAGCGGGGGGGCCAACAATGAGCAGTTCTTC. Translation: CAISEGSGGANNEQFF. The chain links TRBV10-3 to TRBJ2-1, with 11 positions matching TRBD2. The CDR3 contains 16 residues. Trimming at V came to 3 bases and at J to 5 bases, leaving 6 bases not matched to a gene. Germline assignment: CDR1 ENHRY and CDR2 SYGVKD.

The V call is TRBV11-2, the J call TRBJ2-5; 7 bases match TRBD1. The V segment lost 5 bases and the J segment 9 bases; nucleotides outside the gene matches: 15. CDR1 and CDR2 from the germline V gene are SGHAT and FQNNGV. The CDR3 runs to 15 residues. The CDR3 DNA sequence: TGTGCCAGCAGCCATCGACAGGGCCCGTTGAGACCCCAGTACTTC. This sequence encodes CASSHRQGPLRPQYF. Looking up the rest from reference TRBV11-2 and TRBJ2-5 gives the full variable domain: EAGVAQSPRYKIIEKRQSVAFWCNPISGHATLYWYQQILGQGPKLLIQFQNNGVVDDSQLPKDRFSAERLKGVDSTLKIQPAKLEDSAVYLCASSHRQGPLRPQYFGPGTRLLVL.

In this sample, this clonotype turned up a few times. The V and J genes are TRBV5-4 and TRBJ2-2, with 7 bases that match TRBD2. The V gene's germline CDR1 is SGHNT and CDR2 YYREEE (reference sequence). V shed 2 bases and J 7 bases; nucleotides not matched to a gene: 11. The CDR3 extends over 16 amino acids. The CDR3 reads CASSFGGLAADGELFF. CDR3 bases: TGTGCCAGCAGCTTCGGCGGGCTAGCGGCTGACGGGGAGCTGTTTTTT.

The sample holds many counts of this clonotype. The rearrangement uses TRBV12-3 or TRBV12-4 and TRBJ1-4, with unresolved D. Deletions cut 10 bases from V and 8 bases from J, with 17 bases between. CDR3 length: 13 amino acids. CDR3 region: CATSFARKEKLFF. The CDR3 DNA is TGTGCCACCTCCTTTGCCCGAAAGGAAAAACTGTTTTTT.

In this sample, this clonotype turned up a few times. The chain links TRBV2 to TRBJ2-1; 10 bases fit TRBD2. Germline V gene lookup returns CDR1 SNHLY and CDR2 FYNNEI. This CDR3 spans 18 amino acids. J gave up 0 bases and V 0 bases, and 5 bases lay outside the gene matches. The CDR3 region is CASSEALAGADSYNEQFF. CDR3 bases: TGTGCCAGCAGTGAAGCCCTAGCGGGGGCCGACTCCTACAATGAGCAGTTCTTC.

This clonotype was seen many times. The chain uses TRBV10-3 and TRBJ1-1, with 7 bases fitting TRBD1. From germline, CDR1 is ENHRY and CDR2 SYGVKD. V was clipped by 8 bases and J by 0 bases; unmatched bases: 15. The CDR3 length is 17 residues. CDR3 protein: CAIRTIEYRGLNTEAFF. The CDR3 region has the DNA TGTGCCATCCGGACGATAGAATACAGGGGCCTGAACACTGAAGCTTTCTTT.

Many counts were recorded for this clonotype. CDR3 loop: CASSSGQGLNNEQFF. CDR3 nucleotide sequence: TGTGCCAGCAGTTCCGGACAGGGATTGAACAATGAGCAGTTCTTC. The chain uses TRBV2 and TRBJ2-1; 8 nucleotides match TRBD1. This CDR3 spans 15 amino acids. CDR1 and CDR2 (germline): SNHLY, FYNNEI. V shed 5 bases and J 5 bases; nucleotides not matched to a gene: 8.